This passage covers 15 T cell receptor beta chains from one sample sequenced in a study of T cells in pancreatic ductal adenocarcinoma. Selected pancreatic ductal adenocarcinoma patients had undergone surgery without neoadjuvant therapy. Sequencing was performed with immunoSEQ multiplex PCR; in TCRdb, only in-frame clones are kept and a portion is missing. The table records over 85,000 clones, 90% to 95% of them present only once. The material sequenced was PBMCs. The receptors shown here come from a human donor with pancreatic ductal adenocarcinoma.

This chain joins TRBV18 and TRBJ2-7, with TRBD1 identical over 11 bases. Germline-derived CDR1 and CDR2 are KGHSH and LQKENI. With V trimmed by 3 bases and J by 7 bases, 5 bases remained unmatched. CDR3 length: 14 residues. The CDR3 is CASSPGQGAVEQYF. CDR3 coding DNA: TGTGCCAGCTCACCCGGACAGGGGGCTGTTGAGCAGTACTTC.

This chain uses TRBV7-2 with TRBJ2-7; 9 nucleotides agree with TRBD2. CDR3 length: 18 amino acids. V lost 5 bases to trimming and J lost 4 bases; unmatched junction nucleotides: 18. Looked up from germline, CDR1 is SGHTA and CDR2 is FQGNSA. CDR3 nucleotides: TGTGCCAGCAGCCCAACCTTTTTTGCGGGAGGGCCCGGGTACGAGCAGTACTTC. This sequence encodes CASSPTFFAGGPGYEQYF.

The chain combines TRBV6-1 with TRBJ1-5; the match to TRBD1 covers 9 bases. Trimming took 4 bases from V and 5 from J; bases not matched to a gene: 9. CDR3 length: 16 residues. Looked up from germline, CDR1 is MNHNS and CDR2 is SASEGT. The CDR3 sequence: CASSGTPGQGYQPQHF. CDR3 nucleotides: TGTGCCAGCAGTGGGACACCGGGACAGGGTTATCAGCCCCAGCATTTT.

The rearrangement links TRBV15 to TRBJ1-4, with TRBD1 matching over 7 bases. The J segment lost 5 bases and the V segment lost 7 bases, leaving 7 bases of the junction unmatched. The germline CDR1 and CDR2 sequences are LNHNV and YYDKDF (reference sequence). The CDR3 extends over 14 amino acids. This CDR3 is CATIGTDKNEKLFF. The CDR3 DNA follows: TGTGCCACCATCGGGACAGACAAAAATGAAAAACTGTTTTTT.

The CDR3 loop is CASSLTTAQETQYF. DNA for the CDR3: TGCGCCAGCAGCTTGACGACAGCTCAAGAGACCCAGTACTTC. The chain couples TRBV5-1 to TRBJ2-5; D perhaps matches TRBD1 (5 bases). CDR3 length equals 14 residues. V lost 1 base to trimming and J lost 2 bases, with 9 bases between them. CDR1 and CDR2 (germline): SGHRS, YFSETQ.

The rearrangement uses TRBV11-3 and TRBJ1-4; D possibly corresponds to TRBD1 (5 bases). CDR1 SGHNT and CDR2 YENEEA come from the germline V gene. Trimming took off 8 bases at V and 3 bases at J, with 13 bases between the two ends. The CDR3 covers 14 residues. The CDR3 is CASVSGGSNEKLFF. The CDR3 coding sequence is TGTGCCAGCGTGTCGGGGGGTTCTAATGAAAAACTGTTTTTT.

J is TRBJ1-4 and V is TRBV2; no clear D. Germline CDR1 and CDR2: SNHLY and FYNNEI. V lost 6 bases and J lost 5, with 13 bases in between. This CDR3 contains 14 residues. Here the CDR3 DNA reads TGTGCCAGCAGCGGTTACCGCCTAAATGAAAAACTGTTTTTT. Its protein product is CASSGYRLNEKLFF.

V and J are TRBV28 and TRBJ1-2, with D unresolved. The CDR3 is 13 amino acids. Trimming took off 6 bases at V and 0 bases at J, with 8 bases between the two ends. CDR1 and CDR2 (germline): MDHEN, SYDVKM. The CDR3 sequence: CASSSTTNYGYTF. The CDR3 nucleotides read TGTGCCAGCAGCTCTACGACTAACTATGGCTACACCTTC.

The CDR3 is CAATGLHEQFF. CDR3 DNA: TGTGCCGCGACAGGGCTACATGAGCAGTTCTTC. The genes are TRBV28 and TRBJ2-1, with 7 bases identical to TRBD1. The CDR3 is 11 amino acids. The germline gives CDR1 MDHEN, CDR2 SYDVKM. Unmatched junction bases numbered 6, after V lost 11 bases and J lost 8 bases.

The chain uses TRBV15 and TRBJ2-6; D is ambiguous. From germline, CDR1 is LNHNV and CDR2 YYDKDF (reference sequence). Deletions cut 0 bases from V and 0 bases from J, with 3 bases between. The CDR3 loop spans 15 amino acids. CDR3 in amino acids: CATSRDRSGANVLTF. CDR3 bases: TGTGCCACCAGCAGAGATCGCTCTGGGGCCAACGTCCTGACTTTC. Supplemented by reference TRBV15 and TRBJ2-6, the full variable domain reads DAMVIQNPRYQVTQFGKPVTLSCSQTLNHNVMYWYQQKSSQAPKLLFHYYDKDFNNEADTPDNFQSRRPNTSFCFLDIRSPGLGDTAMYLCATSRDRSGANVLTFGAGSRLTVL.

This clone has only one observation. The V call is TRBV5-4, the J call TRBJ2-1, with 7 bases fitting TRBD1. The CDR3 extends over 17 amino acids. V lost 0 bases to trimming and J lost 6 bases; unmatched junction nucleotides: 12. CDR1 SGHNT and CDR2 YYREEE come from the germline V gene (reference sequence). CDR3 amino acids: CASSLVVGTNRGNEQFF. The DNA of the CDR3 is TGTGCCAGCAGCTTGGTCGTGGGGACCAACAGGGGCAATGAGCAGTTCTTC.

V is TRBV5-1 and J is TRBJ2-5; D might be TRBD2 (6 bases). The CDR3 is 14 amino acids. The V end was cut by 4 bases, the J end by 0 bases, with 10 bases between. Germline V lookup: CDR1 SGHRS, CDR2 YFSETQ. CDR3 in DNA: TGCGCCAGCAGCCTCGGACTACACCAAGAGACCCAGTACTTC. Encoded protein: CASSLGLHQETQYF.

This chain joins TRBV4-1 and TRBJ2-2, with TRBD1 matching 7 bases. With 4 bases clipped from V and 6 bases from J, the junction kept 2 bases outside the gene matches. This CDR3 comprises 13 residues. CDR1 MGHRA and CDR2 YSYEKL come from the germline V gene. CDR3 nucleotides: TGCGCCAGCAGCCCAACAGGGGCCGGGGAGCTGTTTTTT. The encoded protein is CASSPTGAGELFF.

This chain links TRBV6-4 with TRBJ2-3; TRBD1 agrees at 8 bases. The CDR3 extends over 15 amino acids. Looked up from germline, CDR1 is MRHNA and CDR2 is SNTAGT. Unmatched junction bases numbered 3, after V lost 2 bases and J lost 2 bases. In nucleotides, the CDR3 is TGTGCCAGCAGTGACGACAGGGGATCCACAGATACGCAGTATTTT. Residues: CASSDDRGSTDTQYF.

This chain joins TRBV28 and TRBJ1-4; 11 bases are a match to TRBD1. V lost 6 bases, J lost 5 bases, and 2 bases stayed unmatched. The germline V gene encodes CDR1 MDHEN and CDR2 SYDVKM. CDR3 size: 14 residues. CDR3 region: CASRGQGGNEKLFF. The CDR3 DNA reads as TGTGCCAGCAGGGGACAGGGGGGAAATGAAAAACTGTTTTTT.